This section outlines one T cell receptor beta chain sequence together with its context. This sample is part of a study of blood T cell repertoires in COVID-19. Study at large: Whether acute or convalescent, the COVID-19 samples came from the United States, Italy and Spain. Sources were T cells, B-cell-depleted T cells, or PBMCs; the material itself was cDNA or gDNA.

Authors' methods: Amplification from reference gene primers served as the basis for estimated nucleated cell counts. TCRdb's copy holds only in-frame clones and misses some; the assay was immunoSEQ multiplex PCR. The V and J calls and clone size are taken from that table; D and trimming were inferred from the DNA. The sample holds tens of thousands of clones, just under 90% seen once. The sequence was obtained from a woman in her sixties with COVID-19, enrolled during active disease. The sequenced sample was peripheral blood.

The CDR3 loop reads CASSQGQGVYEQYF. The CDR3 DNA is TGCGCCAGCAGCCAGGGACAGGGGGTCTACGAGCAGTACTTC. The chain combines TRBV4-1 with TRBJ2-7, with TRBD1 identical over 11 bases. From germline, CDR1 is MGHRA and CDR2 YSYEKL. Unmatched junction bases numbered 1, after V lost 3 bases and J lost 3 bases. This CDR3 has 14 residues.